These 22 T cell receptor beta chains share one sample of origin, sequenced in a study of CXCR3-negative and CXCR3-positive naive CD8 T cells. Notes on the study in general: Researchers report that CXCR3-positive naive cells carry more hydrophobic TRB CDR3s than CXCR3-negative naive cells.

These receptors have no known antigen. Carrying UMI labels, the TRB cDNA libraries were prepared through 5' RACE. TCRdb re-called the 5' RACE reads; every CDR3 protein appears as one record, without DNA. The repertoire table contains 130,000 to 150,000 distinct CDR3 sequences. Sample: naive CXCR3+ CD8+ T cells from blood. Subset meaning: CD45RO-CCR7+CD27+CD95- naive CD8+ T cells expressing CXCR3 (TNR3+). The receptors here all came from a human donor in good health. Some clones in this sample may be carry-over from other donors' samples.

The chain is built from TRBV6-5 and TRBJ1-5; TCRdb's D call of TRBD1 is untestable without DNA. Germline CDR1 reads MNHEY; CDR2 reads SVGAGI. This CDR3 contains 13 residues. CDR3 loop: CASSTDRLQPQHF.

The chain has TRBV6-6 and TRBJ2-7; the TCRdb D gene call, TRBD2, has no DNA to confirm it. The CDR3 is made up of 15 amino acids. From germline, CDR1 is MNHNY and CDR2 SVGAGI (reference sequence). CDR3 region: CASSRTGTSMYEQYF.

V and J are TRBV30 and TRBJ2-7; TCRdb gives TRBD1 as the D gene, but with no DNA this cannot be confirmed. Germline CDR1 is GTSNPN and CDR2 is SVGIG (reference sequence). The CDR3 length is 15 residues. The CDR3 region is CAWSGEEGGTYEQYF.

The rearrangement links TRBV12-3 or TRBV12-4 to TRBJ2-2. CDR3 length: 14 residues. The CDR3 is CASTSTPNTGELFF.

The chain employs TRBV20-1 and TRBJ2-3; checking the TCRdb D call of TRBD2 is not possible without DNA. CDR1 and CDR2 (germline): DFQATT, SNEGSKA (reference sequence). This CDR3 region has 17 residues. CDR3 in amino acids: CSARVHGTSGNTDTQYF.

The CDR3: CATTPNRLSNTEAFF. This sequence joins TRBV4-2 and TRBJ1-1; the D call of TRBD1 rests on TCRdb alone, since no DNA is present to check it. This CDR3 has 15 residues. Looked up from germline, CDR1 is LGHNA and CDR2 is YNFKEQ.

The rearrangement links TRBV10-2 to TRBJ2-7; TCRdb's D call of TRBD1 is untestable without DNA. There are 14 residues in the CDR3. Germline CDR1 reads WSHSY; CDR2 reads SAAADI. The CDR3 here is CASSDGGMAYEQYF.

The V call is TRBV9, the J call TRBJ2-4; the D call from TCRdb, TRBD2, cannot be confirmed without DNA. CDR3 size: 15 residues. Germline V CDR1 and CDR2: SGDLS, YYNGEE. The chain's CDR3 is CARSPSGGPQNIQYF. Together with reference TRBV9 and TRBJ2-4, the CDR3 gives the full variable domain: DSGVTQTPKHLITATGQRVTLRCSPRSGDLSVYWYQQSLDQGLQFLIQYYNGEERAKGNILERFSAQQFPDLHSELNLSSLELGDSALYFCARSPSGGPQNIQYFGAGTRLSVL.

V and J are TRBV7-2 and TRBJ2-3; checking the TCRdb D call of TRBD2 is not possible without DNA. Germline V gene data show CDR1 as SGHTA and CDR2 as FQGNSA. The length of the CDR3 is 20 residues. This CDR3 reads CASSLEGTSGAVLGTDTQYF.

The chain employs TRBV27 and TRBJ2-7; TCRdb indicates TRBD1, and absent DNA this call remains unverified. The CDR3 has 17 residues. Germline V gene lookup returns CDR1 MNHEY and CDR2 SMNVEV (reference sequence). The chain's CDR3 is CASSLKSGRESSYEQYF.

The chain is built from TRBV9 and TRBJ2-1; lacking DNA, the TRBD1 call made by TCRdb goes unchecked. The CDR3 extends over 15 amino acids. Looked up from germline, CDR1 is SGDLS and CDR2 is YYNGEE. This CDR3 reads CASSAGQGVYNEQFF.

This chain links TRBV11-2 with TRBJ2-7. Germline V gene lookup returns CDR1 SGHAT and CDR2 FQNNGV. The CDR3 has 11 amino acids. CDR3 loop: CASSLEYEQYF. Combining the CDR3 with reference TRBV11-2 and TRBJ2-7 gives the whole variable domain EAGVAQSPRYKIIEKRQSVAFWCNPISGHATLYWYQQILGQGPKLLIQFQNNGVVDDSQLPKDRFSAERLKGVDSTLKIQPAKLEDSAVYLCASSLEYEQYFGPGTRLTVT.

CDR3 in amino acids: CASSPGGRDTQYF. The chain employs TRBV28 and TRBJ2-3; TCRdb picks TRBD2, but there is no DNA to check that call. In germline, CDR1 is MDHEN, CDR2 SYDVKM. The CDR3 consists of 13 residues.

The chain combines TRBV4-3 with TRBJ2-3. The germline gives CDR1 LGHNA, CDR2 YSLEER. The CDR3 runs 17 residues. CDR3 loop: CASSQVDYLSYTDTQYF.

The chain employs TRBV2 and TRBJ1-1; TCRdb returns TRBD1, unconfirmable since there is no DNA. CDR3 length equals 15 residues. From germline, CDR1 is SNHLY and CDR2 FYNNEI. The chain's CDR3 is CASLPGAGMNTEAFF.

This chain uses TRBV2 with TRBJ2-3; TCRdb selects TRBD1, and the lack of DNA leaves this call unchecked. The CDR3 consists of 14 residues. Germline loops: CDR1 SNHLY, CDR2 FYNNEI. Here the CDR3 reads CASSESGTFDTQYF. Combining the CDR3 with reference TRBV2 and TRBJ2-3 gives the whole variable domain EPEVTQTPSHQVTQMGQEVILRCVPISNHLYFYWYRQILGQKVEFLVSFYNNEISEKSEIFDDQFSVERPDGSNFTLKIRSTKLEDSAMYFCASSESGTFDTQYFGPGTRLTVL.

CDR3 sequence reads: CASRVAGTYEQYF. The chain carries TRBV7-2 and TRBJ2-7. The CDR3 spans 13 residues. In germline, CDR1 is SGHTA, CDR2 FQGNSA. Looking up the rest from reference TRBV7-2 and TRBJ2-7 gives the full variable domain: GAGVSQSPSNKVTEKGKDVELRCDPISGHTALYWYRQSLGQGLEFLIYFQGNSAPDKSGLPSDRFSAERTGGSVSTLTIQRTQQEDSAVYLCASRVAGTYEQYFGPGTRLTVT.

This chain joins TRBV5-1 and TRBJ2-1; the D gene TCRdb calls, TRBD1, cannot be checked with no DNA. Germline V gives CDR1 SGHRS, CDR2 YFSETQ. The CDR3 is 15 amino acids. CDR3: CASSFSRGGYNEQFF.

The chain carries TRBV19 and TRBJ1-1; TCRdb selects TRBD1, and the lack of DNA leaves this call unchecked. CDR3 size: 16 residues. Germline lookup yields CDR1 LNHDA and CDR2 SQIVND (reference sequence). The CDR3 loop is CASSLSPGTVFTEAFF.

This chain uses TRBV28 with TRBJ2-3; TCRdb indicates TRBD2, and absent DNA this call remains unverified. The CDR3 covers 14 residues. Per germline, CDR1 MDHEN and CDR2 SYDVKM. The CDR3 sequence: CANPLAGVVDTQYF.

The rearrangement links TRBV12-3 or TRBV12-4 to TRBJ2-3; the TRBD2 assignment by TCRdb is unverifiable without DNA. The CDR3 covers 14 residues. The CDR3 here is CASSPGLAADTRYF.

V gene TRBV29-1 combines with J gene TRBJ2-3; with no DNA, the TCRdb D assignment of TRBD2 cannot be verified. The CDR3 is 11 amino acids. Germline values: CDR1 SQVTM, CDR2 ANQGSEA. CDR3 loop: CSVGLTDTQYF.